This TCR beta chain was sequenced in a study of cytomegalovirus exposure and HLA in healthy donors. At the level of the study: Assignment to the Caucasian-associated ancestry cluster applied to around 82% of the approximately 360 genotyped donors.

General study results and limits: There were reportedly fewer N-insertions in an Asian-associated ancestry cluster than the roughly 610-donor mean, in a later analysis.

Trimming left V 1 base short and J 7 bases short, with 10 bases between. This CDR3 is 13 amino acids long. From germline, CDR1 is SGHDN and CDR2 FVKESK. PCR used 60 Vbeta primers and 13 Jbeta primers. Repertoires were generated with immunoSEQ multiplex PCR, while TCRdb's copy carries only in-frame clones and drops some. The sample lists fewer than 200,000 clones, around 79% seen once, with approximately 2.3% in the top ten. Points on this clone: Its antigen is as yet unknown.

The chain recombines TRBV14 with TRBJ2-5; no firm D call. This clonotype originated in a middle-aged man in good health and CMV-seronegative. The sequenced material came from PBMCs. CDR3 sequence (DNA): TGTGCCAGCAGCCAAGCGCAAAGAGGGACCCAGTACTTC. Its translation: CASSQAQRGTQYF.